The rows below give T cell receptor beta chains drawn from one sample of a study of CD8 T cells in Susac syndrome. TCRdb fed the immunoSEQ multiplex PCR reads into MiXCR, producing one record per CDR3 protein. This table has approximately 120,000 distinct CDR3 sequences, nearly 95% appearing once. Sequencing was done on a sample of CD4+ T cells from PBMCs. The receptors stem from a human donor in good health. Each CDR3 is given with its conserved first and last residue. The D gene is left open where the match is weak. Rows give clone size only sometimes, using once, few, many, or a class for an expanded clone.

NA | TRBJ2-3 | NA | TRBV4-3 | TGCGCCAGCAGCCAAGGGGGGGGCCACGGCACAGATACGCAGTATTTT | CASSQGGGHGTDTQYF
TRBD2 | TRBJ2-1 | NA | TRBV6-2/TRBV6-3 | TGTGCCAGCAGTTACCCCGGGACTAGCAATGAGCAGTTCTTC | CASSYPGTSNEQFF
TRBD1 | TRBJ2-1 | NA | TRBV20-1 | TGCAGTGCTAGAAGGGGGCCAGTTGGAGCCTACAATGAGCAGTTCTTC | CSARRGPVGAYNEQFF
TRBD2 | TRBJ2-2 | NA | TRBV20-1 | TGCAGTGCTAGAGCGAGGACTAGCGGAACCGGGGAGCTGTTTTTT | CSARARTSGTGELFF
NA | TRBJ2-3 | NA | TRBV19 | TGTGCCAGTAGCCCCCGGGACTGGCAGGGAGATACGCAGTATTTT | CASSPRDWQGDTQYF
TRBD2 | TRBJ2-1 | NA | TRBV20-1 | TGCAGTGCTCTAGCGAGGAGCGGGAGGCTGGATGAGCAGTTCTTC | CSALARSGRLDEQFF
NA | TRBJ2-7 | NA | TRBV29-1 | TGCAGCGTTGGTGTGGGGAACGAGCAGTACTTC | CSVGVGNEQYF
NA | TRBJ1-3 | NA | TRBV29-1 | TGCAGCGGTCGGTTAGGCTCTGGAAACACCATATATTTT | CSGRLGSGNTIYF
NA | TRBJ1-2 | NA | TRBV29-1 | TGCAGCGTACAGGGAGGCTATGGCTACACCTTC | CSVQGGYGYTF
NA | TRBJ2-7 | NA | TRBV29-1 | TGCAGCGTTGAAAAACAGGGACGCGAGCAGTACTTC | CSVEKQGREQYF
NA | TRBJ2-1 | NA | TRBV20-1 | TGCAGTGCTGGGACGAGCACCTACAATGAGCAGTTCTTC | CSAGTSTYNEQFF
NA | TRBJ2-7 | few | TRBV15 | TGTGCCACCAGCAGAGGGGCAGGGAACTCCTACGAGCAGTACTTC | CATSRGAGNSYEQYF
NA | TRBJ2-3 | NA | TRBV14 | TGTGCCAGCAGCCAAGTCATGGGCACAGATACGCAGTATTTT | CASSQVMGTDTQYF
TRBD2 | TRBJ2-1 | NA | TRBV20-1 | TGCAGTGCTAACGGGGGGAGCTCCTACAATGAGCAGTTCTTC | CSANGGSSYNEQFF
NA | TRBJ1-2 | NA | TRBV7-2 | TGTGCCAGCAGACAGGGTTCCTGGGGCTACACCTTC | CASRQGSWGYTF
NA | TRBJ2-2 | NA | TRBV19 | TGTGCCAGTAGTAGGGGGGTCTCCTTTCGAACCGGGGAGCTGTTTTTT | CASSRGVSFRTGELFF
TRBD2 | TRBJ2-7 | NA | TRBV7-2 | TGTGCCAGCAGCCTAGGGACTAGCGGGAGGCGCGTGGGTAGGGAGCAGTACTTC | CASSLGTSGRRVGREQYF
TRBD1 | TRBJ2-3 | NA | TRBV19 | TGTGCCAGTAGTTCGACAGGGGCAACAGATACGCAGTATTTT | CASSSTGATDTQYF
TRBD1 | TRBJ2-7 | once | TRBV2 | TGTGCCAGCAGTCCGGGACAGAACTACTACGAGCAGTACTTC | CASSPGQNYYEQYF
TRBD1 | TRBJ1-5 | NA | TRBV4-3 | TGCGCCAGCAGCCCGGGACAGGGGTATCAGCCCCAGCATTTT | CASSPGQGYQPQHF
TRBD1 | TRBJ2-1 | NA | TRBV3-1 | TGTGCCAGCAGCCAAGCCGGGACAGGGGTTTCTCTCTCCTACAATGAGCAGTTCTTC | CASSQAGTGVSLSYNEQFF
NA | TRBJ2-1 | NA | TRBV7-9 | TGTGCCAGCAGCCTCTCTACCGATGAGCAGTTCTTC | CASSLSTDEQFF
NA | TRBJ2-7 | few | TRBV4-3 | TGCGCCAGCAGCCAAGCCCCGGACGGGGACTACGAGCAGTACTTC | CASSQAPDGDYEQYF
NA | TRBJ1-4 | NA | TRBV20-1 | TGCAGTGCTAGAGATCCGGGCAAGAATGAAAAACTGTTTTTT | CSARDPGKNEKLFF
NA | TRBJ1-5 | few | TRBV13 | TGTGCCAGCAGCTTAGGGTCAGGGACCCGTCAGCCCCAGCATTTT | CASSLGSGTRQPQHF
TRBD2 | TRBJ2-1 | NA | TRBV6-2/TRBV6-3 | TGTGCCAGCAGACCTCCGGGACTAGCCTCCTTCCATGAGCAGTTCTTC | CASRPPGLASFHEQFF
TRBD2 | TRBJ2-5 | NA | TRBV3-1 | TGTGCCAGCAGCCCGCTGACTAGCGGACAAGAGACCCAGTACTTC | CASSPLTSGQETQYF
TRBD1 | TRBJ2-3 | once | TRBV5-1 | TGCGCCAGCAGCTTGGCGGGGACAGAAGATACGCAGTATTTT | CASSLAGTEDTQYF
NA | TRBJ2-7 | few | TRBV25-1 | TGTGCCAGCAGTGAAGGTGCAGGGTTGGACGAGCAGTACTTC | CASSEGAGLDEQYF
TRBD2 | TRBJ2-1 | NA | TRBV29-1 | TGCAGCGCCCGACTAGCGGGAGGGCCAAATGAGCAGTTCTTC | CSARLAGGPNEQFF
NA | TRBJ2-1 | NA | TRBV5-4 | TGTGCCAGCAGCCACGGTAACAGCGAAAATGAGCAGTTCTTC | CASSHGNSENEQFF
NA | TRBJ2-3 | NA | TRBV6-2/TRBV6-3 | TGTGCCAGCAGTTACGCTTACACAGATACGCAGTATTTT | CASSYAYTDTQYF
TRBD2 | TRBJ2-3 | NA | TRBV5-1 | TGCGCCAGCAGCTTTAGCGGGGGCACAGATACGCAGTATTTT | CASSFSGGTDTQYF